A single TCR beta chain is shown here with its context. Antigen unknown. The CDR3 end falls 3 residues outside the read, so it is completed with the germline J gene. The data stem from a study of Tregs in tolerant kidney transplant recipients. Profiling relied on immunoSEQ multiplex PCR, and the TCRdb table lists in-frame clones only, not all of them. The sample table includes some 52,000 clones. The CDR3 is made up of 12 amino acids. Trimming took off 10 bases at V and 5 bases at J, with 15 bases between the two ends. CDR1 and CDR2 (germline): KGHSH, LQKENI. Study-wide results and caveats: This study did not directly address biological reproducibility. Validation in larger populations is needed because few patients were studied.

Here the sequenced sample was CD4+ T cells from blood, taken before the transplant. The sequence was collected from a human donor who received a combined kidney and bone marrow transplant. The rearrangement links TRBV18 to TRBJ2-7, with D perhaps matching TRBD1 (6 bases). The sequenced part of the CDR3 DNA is TGTGCCATGGGGGCGAACAGGAACGAG. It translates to CAMGANRNE. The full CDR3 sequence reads CAMGANRNEQYF.